These T cell receptor beta chains were read from a single sample in a study of blood T cell repertoires in COVID-19. Here immunoSEQ multiplex PCR was the method, and the copy in TCRdb shows in-frame clones only, minus some. The sample has roughly 340,000 clones; 70% to 90% are singletons. The sample consisted of PBMCs or T cells enriched from blood (not recorded which). These receptors all come from a middle-aged man in a cohort exposed to, infected with or recovered from COVID-19 (not recorded which). The conserved cysteine and the conserved F or W are not part of the CDR3 here.

TRBJ1-6 TRBV27 ASSPLDRNNSPLH
TRBJ1-3 TRBV30 AWSELYRNPGNTIY
TRBJ2-1 TRBV7-2 ASSTHPDRAEQF
TRBJ2-7 TRBV7-2 ASSKGQGVEQY
TRBJ1-2 TRBV7-9 ASSLGSGTDLKNYGYT
TRBJ1-1 TRBV29-1 SVRLSNGYTEAF
TRBJ1-4 TRBV28 ASSPGQGAEKLF
TRBJ1-1 TRBV3-1/TRBV3-2 ASSLYRQPGNTEAF
TRBJ1-5 TRBV6-1 ASSERQGMGNQPQH
TRBJ2-1 TRBV3-1/TRBV3-2 ASSPTSGRASSYNEQF